This T cell receptor (beta chain) originates from a study of blood T cell repertoires in COVID-19. Data came from immunoSEQ multiplex PCR; TCRdb stores just in-frame clones and leaves some out. This table holds about 170,000 clones, 88% found once. The V gene end was trimmed by 4 bases and the J gene end by 6 bases; junction bases not matched to a gene: 10. CDR1 is SGDLS and CDR2 is YYNGEE in the germline V gene. The CDR3 runs to 15 residues. This sequence joins TRBV9 and TRBJ1-2; TRBD1 agrees at 9 bases. What was sequenced was peripheral blood. The sequence derives from a man aged 45 to 65 who had recovered from COVID-19. The DNA of the CDR3 is TGTGCCAGCAGCTGGGTGGGACAGGGATCGGATGGCTACACCTTC. Encoded protein: CASSWVGQGSDGYTF.